The 12 T cell receptor beta chains below were found in one sample sequenced in a study of human T cells and chemical hapten exposure. MiXCR, applied by TCRdb to the RACE reads, yields one record per CDR3 protein. The repertoire consists of tens of thousands of distinct CDR3 sequences, with about 12% occurring once and the leading ten covering roughly 4%. Regarding time point: patch test 1, 2 weeks after DPC sensitization. Treatment: therapeutic diphenylcyclopropenone sensitization with weekly scalp DPC. Sequencing used whole blood, obtained in connection with sensitization to the hapten diphenylcyclopropenone (DPC). The receptors shown here come from a woman aged 55-70 years with alopecia areata. Some clones in this sample may be carry-over from other donors' samples.

This clonotype was seen a handful of times. The chain links TRBV29-1 to TRBJ2-1; D gene uncertain. The CDR3 length is 14 residues. CDR1 is SQVTM, CDR2 ANQGSEA, per germline. V was clipped by 2 bases and J by 5 bases, with 13 bases between them. CDR3 in DNA: TGCAGCGTTGAATGGGTAGTCCGTAACAATGAGCAGTTCTTC. It is translated as CSVEWVVRNNEQFF.

Only a few counts were recorded for this clonotype. V usage is TRBV20-1 and J usage is TRBJ2-3; D is uncertain. Germline lookup yields CDR1 DFQATT and CDR2 SNEGSKA (reference sequence). Between the trimmed V and J ends, which lost 3 bases and 3 bases, there was a span of 7 bases. This CDR3 is built from 12 residues. CDR3: CSASRQTDTQYF. The CDR3 DNA reads TGCAGTGCTAGTCGTCAGACAGATACGCAGTATTTT.

The rearrangement uses TRBV7-2 and TRBJ2-3; no firm D call. This CDR3 is built from 14 residues. Trimming removed 5 bases at V and 3 bases at J, with 12 bases between. Germline CDR1 and CDR2: SGHTA and FQGNSA. DNA of the CDR3: TGTGCCAGCAGCACGACCAGTACAACAGATACGCAGTATTTT. Its protein is CASSTTSTTDTQYF.

The chain carries TRBV7-9 and TRBJ2-1, with D hard to call. The CDR3 is 12 residues long. From germline, CDR1 is SEHNR and CDR2 FQNEAQ (reference sequence). V shed 2 bases and J shed 6 bases, with 5 bases lying between them. As DNA, the CDR3 is TGTGCCAGCAGCTTAATCCCCAATGAGCAGTTCTTC. This gives the protein CASSLIPNEQFF.

This clonotype was observed a handful of times. The rearrangement links TRBV20-1 to TRBJ2-1; the match to TRBD2 covers 7 bases. This CDR3 region has 10 residues. J was trimmed by 10 bases and V by 6 bases; bases with no gene match: 3. Germline-derived CDR1 and CDR2 are DFQATT and SNEGSKA (reference sequence). The CDR3 protein is CSARDYEQFF. The CDR3 nucleotides read TGCAGTGCCCGGGACTACGAGCAGTTCTTC.

This clonotype was seen many times. The V gene is TRBV9, the J gene TRBJ1-2, with D tentatively TRBD1 (6 bases). With 2 bases removed from V and 5 bases from J, the gap between germline ends came to 16 bases. CDR3 length: 15 residues. The germline V gene has CDR1 SGDLS and CDR2 YYNGEE. CDR3 DNA sequence: TGTGCCAGCAGCGTTACGTGGACAGCCGAATATGGCTACACCTTC. Its translation is CASSVTWTAEYGYTF.

The V and J genes are TRBV20-1 and TRBJ2-3, with D perhaps matching TRBD2 (6 bases). With 6 bases removed from V and 2 bases from J, the gap between germline ends came to 9 bases. The CDR3 contains 12 residues. In germline, CDR1 is DFQATT, CDR2 SNEGSKA (reference sequence). The CDR3 is CSAAGSTDTQYF. In DNA, the CDR3 is TGCAGTGCGGCGGGGTCCACAGATACGCAGTATTTT.

A few counts support this clonotype. The chain joins TRBV10-1 to TRBJ2-5; D is ambiguous. The CDR3 runs 12 residues. Germline loops: CDR1 WNHNN, CDR2 SYGVQD (reference sequence). The V gene lost 3 bases and the J gene lost 3 bases, with 5 bases spanning the gap. The CDR3 is CASSDSKETQYF. In DNA, the CDR3 is TGCGCCAGCAGTGACAGTAAAGAGACCCAGTACTTC.

In its sample, this clonotype was seen many times. The CDR3 loop is CASRDTGRGDEQYF. The CDR3 region has the DNA TGTGCCAGCAGGGACACAGGGCGGGGGGACGAGCAGTACTTC. The chain uses TRBV6-1 and TRBJ2-7, with 8 bases matching TRBD2. The CDR3 sequence is 14 residues long. The V and J ends lost 6 bases and 5 bases, in that order; junction bases with no gene match: 9. Per the germline V gene, CDR1 is MNHNS and CDR2 is SASEGT.

This clonotype was seen repeatedly, ten times or more. The rearrangement uses TRBV29-1 and TRBJ1-2; D remains unclear. CDR3 length: 11 residues. Germline CDR1 is SQVTM and CDR2 is ANQGSEA. V gave up 6 bases and J gave up 5 bases, with 10 bases separating them. CDR3 region: CSVGNTYGYTF. CDR3 DNA: TGCAGCGTAGGCAACACGTATGGCTACACCTTC.

At least ten counts were recorded for this clonotype. The chain is built from TRBV7-6 and TRBJ2-1; 10 bases agree with TRBD1. Trimming at V came to 0 bases and at J to 9 bases, leaving 8 bases not matched to a gene. The CDR3 extends over 16 amino acids. Germline CDR1 reads SGHVS; CDR2 reads FNYEAQ. CDR3 sequence reads: CASSLAPGQGKVEQFF. The CDR3 nucleotides read TGTGCCAGCAGCTTAGCCCCGGGACAGGGGAAGGTTGAGCAGTTCTTC.

V is TRBV20-1 and J is TRBJ1-6; D remains unclear. This CDR3 is built from 18 residues. Germline CDR1 DFQATT, CDR2 SNEGSKA (reference sequence). Trimming stripped 6 bases from V and 6 bases from J, with 27 bases between. The CDR3, as DNA: TGCAGTGCACAACGAGGACCGAGATTGGCCTTTGGTAATTCACCCCTCCACTTT. As protein: CSAQRGPRLAFGNSPLHF.